This T cell receptor (beta chain) was retrieved from a study of blood T cell repertoires in COVID-19. Turning to the study itself: There were acute and convalescent COVID-19 samples, and they came from the United States, Italy and Spain.

CDR3 length: 15 amino acids. TCRdb keeps only in-frame clones here, not all; method: immunoSEQ multiplex PCR. The data show about 54,000 clones, with about nine tenths seen just once and more than 6.5% held by the top ten. The clonotype comes from a woman between 35 and 50 years old with active COVID-19. The chain has TRBV1 and TRBJ1-5; the table's TRBD1 call for D was not verified on the DNA. TRBV1 is an annotated pseudogene. Sequencing was performed on peripheral blood. The CDR3 sequence: CTSSPHARGNQPQHF. In nucleotides, the CDR3 is TGCACCAGCAGCCCCCACGCCAGGGGGAATCAGCCCCAGCATTTT.